This T cell receptor (beta chain) was obtained from a study of identical twins. After template switching added a universal primer site, the resulting cDNA carried unique molecular identifiers. TCRdb reprocessed the 5' RACE reads with MiXCR, giving one entry per CDR3 protein. The table includes about 570,000 distinct CDR3 sequences, 9.6% detected once. This clonotype was counted many times. Its antigen remains unknown. Study-wide findings and caveats: In drawing conclusions, the study used cross-sectional statistical analysis and did not follow the same donors.

All donors comprised healthy Caucasians. In germline, CDR1 is SQVTM, CDR2 ANQGSEA. CDR3 size: 12 residues. With 6 bases removed from V and 1 base from J, the gap between germline ends came to 9 bases. This sample also appeared in a second study, on yellow fever vaccine responses in identical twins.

The sample consisted of PBMCs. The V and J genes are TRBV29-1 and TRBJ2-5; D is unclear. This receptor was obtained from a woman aged 18-30 years in good health. CDR3 protein: CSVATIQETQYF. The CDR3 DNA reads as TGCAGCGTAGCTACAATCCAAGAGACCCAGTACTTC.